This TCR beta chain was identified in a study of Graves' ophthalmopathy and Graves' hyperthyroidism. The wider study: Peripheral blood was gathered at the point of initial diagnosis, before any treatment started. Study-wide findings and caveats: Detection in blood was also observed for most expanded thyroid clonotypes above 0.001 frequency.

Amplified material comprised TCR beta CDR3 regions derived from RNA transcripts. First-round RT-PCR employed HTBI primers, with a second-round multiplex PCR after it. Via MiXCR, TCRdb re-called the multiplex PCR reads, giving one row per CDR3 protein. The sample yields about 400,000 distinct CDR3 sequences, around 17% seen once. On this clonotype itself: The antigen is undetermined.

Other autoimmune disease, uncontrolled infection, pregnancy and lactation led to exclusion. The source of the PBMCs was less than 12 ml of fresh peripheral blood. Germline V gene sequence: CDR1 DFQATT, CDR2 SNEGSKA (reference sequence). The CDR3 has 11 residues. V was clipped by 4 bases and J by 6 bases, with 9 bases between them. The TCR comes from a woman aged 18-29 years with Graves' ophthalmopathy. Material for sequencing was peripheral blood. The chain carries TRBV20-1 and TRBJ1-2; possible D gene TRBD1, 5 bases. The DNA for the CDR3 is TGCAGTGCTACGGGGGGTGATGGCTACACCTTC. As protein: CSATGGDGYTF.